The rows below give T cell receptor beta chains drawn from one sample of a study of cytomegalovirus exposure and HLA in healthy donors. Clones were read by immunoSEQ multiplex PCR, and TCRdb kept only the in-frame ones, dropping some. This table has about 84,000 clones, 85% to 90% appearing once. Material: PBMCs. These receptors originate from a man between 18 and 35 years old in good health and CMV-seronegative. CDR3s include the opening cysteine and the closing phenylalanine or tryptophan. A D gene is named only where the DNA matches it firmly. The listing skips clone size in some rows; elsewhere it reads once, few, many or a size class.

clone size: NA
J gene: TRBJ2-3
D gene: TRBD1
V gene: TRBV10-3
CDR3 DNA: TGTGCCATCAGTGACCGGGACAGGGGGATAGATACGCAGTATTTT
CDR3 protein: CAISDRDRGIDTQYF

clone size: NA
J gene: TRBJ1-4
D gene: NA
V gene: TRBV7-9
CDR3 DNA: TGTGCCAGCCCGCCGGGGAACACCGCTAATGAAAAACTGTTTTTT
CDR3 protein: CASPPGNTANEKLFF

clone size: NA
J gene: TRBJ2-7
D gene: NA
V gene: TRBV29-1
CDR3 DNA: TGCAGCGTTGGCCCGGGATCCTACGAGCAGTACTTC
CDR3 protein: CSVGPGSYEQYF

clone size: NA
J gene: TRBJ1-2
D gene: NA
V gene: TRBV5-4
CDR3 DNA: TGTGCCAGCAGCTTGGCCGGGACCTTAGGGGGTGGCTACACCTTC
CDR3 protein: CASSLAGTLGGGYTF

clone size: NA
J gene: TRBJ1-1
D gene: TRBD1
V gene: TRBV5-4
CDR3 DNA: TGTGCCAGCAGCTTGGGGAGGGGGCCGATGAACACTGAAGCTTTCTTT
CDR3 protein: CASSLGRGPMNTEAFF

clone size: once
J gene: TRBJ1-5
D gene: NA
V gene: TRBV7-9
CDR3 DNA: TGTGCCAGCAGCTCGCCGGGGGGGGGCGCTCAGCCCCAGCATTTT
CDR3 protein: CASSSPGGGAQPQHF

clone size: NA
J gene: TRBJ2-7
D gene: TRBD1
V gene: TRBV6-5
CDR3 DNA: TGTGCCAGCCGAGGGGGCGGCTACGAGCAGTACTTC
CDR3 protein: CASRGGGYEQYF

clone size: NA
J gene: TRBJ1-2
D gene: NA
V gene: TRBV5-5
CDR3 DNA: TGTGCCAGCAGCGACAGAGTCTATGGCTACACCTTC
CDR3 protein: CASSDRVYGYTF

clone size: NA
J gene: TRBJ2-2
D gene: NA
V gene: TRBV4-2
CDR3 DNA: TGTGCCAGCAGCCAAGATTGGTTTGAGGGTGGAACCGGGGAGCTGTTTTTT
CDR3 protein: CASSQDWFEGGTGELFF

clone size: once
J gene: TRBJ2-1
D gene: TRBD2
V gene: TRBV5-1
CDR3 DNA: TGCGCCAGCAGCTTTAGCGGGACGGGTCTGAGTGAGCAGTTCTTC
CDR3 protein: CASSFSGTGLSEQFF

clone size: NA
J gene: TRBJ2-3
D gene: NA
V gene: TRBV9
CDR3 DNA: TGTGCCAGCAGCACCCGCCCGGGCACAGATACGCAGTATTTT
CDR3 protein: CASSTRPGTDTQYF

clone size: NA
J gene: TRBJ2-6
D gene: TRBD2
V gene: TRBV18
CDR3 DNA: TGTGCCAGCTCACCACTTGGGACTAGCGGGAGGGCGACTGGGGCCAACGTCCTGACTTTC
CDR3 protein: CASSPLGTSGRATGANVLTF

clone size: NA
J gene: TRBJ1-2
D gene: NA
V gene: TRBV5-1
CDR3 DNA: TGCGCCAGCAGCCCCGACAGGACTTACTATGGCTACACCTTC
CDR3 protein: CASSPDRTYYGYTF

clone size: NA
J gene: TRBJ1-2
D gene: TRBD1
V gene: TRBV15
CDR3 DNA: TGTGCCACCAGCAGAGACCGAACAGGGGCCTATGGCTACACCTTC
CDR3 protein: CATSRDRTGAYGYTF

clone size: few
J gene: TRBJ2-7
D gene: TRBD1
V gene: TRBV23-1
CDR3 DNA: TGCGCCAGCAGTCAAACCTCACGGGACAGGGGGGAACCCTACGAGCAGTACTTC
CDR3 protein: CASSQTSRDRGEPYEQYF

clone size: NA
J gene: TRBJ1-1
D gene: TRBD1
V gene: TRBV10-3
CDR3 DNA: TGTGCCACTGGACAGGGTTCCACTGAAGCTTTCTTT
CDR3 protein: CATGQGSTEAFF

clone size: NA
J gene: TRBJ1-6
D gene: TRBD1
V gene: TRBV7-6
CDR3 DNA: TGTGCCAGCAGCTCCACTCCGACAGGGCCCCTCTCACCCCTCCACTTT
CDR3 protein: CASSSTPTGPLSPLHF

clone size: NA
J gene: TRBJ2-5
D gene: TRBD1
V gene: TRBV30
CDR3 DNA: TGTGCCTGGAGTGATATGGGACAGGGGGCCTTCAAGGAGACCCAGTACTTC
CDR3 protein: CAWSDMGQGAFKETQYF

clone size: NA
J gene: TRBJ1-2
D gene: NA
V gene: TRBV6-5
CDR3 DNA: TGTGCCAGCAGTTACTTAGGACAGTATGGCTACACCTTC
CDR3 protein: CASSYLGQYGYTF

clone size: NA
J gene: TRBJ2-3
D gene: NA
V gene: TRBV18
CDR3 DNA: TGTGCCACCAGACAGGTTGGAAAAGATACGCAGTATTTT
CDR3 protein: CATRQVGKDTQYF

clone size: NA
J gene: TRBJ2-7
D gene: NA
V gene: TRBV9
CDR3 DNA: TGTGCCAGCAGCGTAGATCCGCGCGGGGTCTACGAGCAGTACTTC
CDR3 protein: CASSVDPRGVYEQYF

clone size: NA
J gene: TRBJ1-5
D gene: NA
V gene: TRBV19
CDR3 DNA: TGTGCCAGTAGTAACTCTAGGGGGAATCAGCCCCAGCATTTT
CDR3 protein: CASSNSRGNQPQHF

clone size: NA
J gene: TRBJ2-1
D gene: TRBD2
V gene: TRBV5-1
CDR3 DNA: TGCGCCAGCAGCTCCATAGCGGGTTCCTACAATGAGCAGTTCTTC
CDR3 protein: CASSSIAGSYNEQFF

clone size: NA
J gene: TRBJ2-1
D gene: TRBD1
V gene: TRBV28
CDR3 DNA: TGTGCCAGCAGTTTGTACCGGGACAGGGGGTATGAGCAGTTCTTC
CDR3 protein: CASSLYRDRGYEQFF

clone size: NA
J gene: TRBJ2-3
D gene: NA
V gene: TRBV5-1
CDR3 DNA: TGCGCCAGCAGCTTGGGACTACCCGGCACAGATACGCAGTATTTT
CDR3 protein: CASSLGLPGTDTQYF

clone size: NA
J gene: TRBJ2-7
D gene: TRBD1
V gene: TRBV19
CDR3 DNA: TGTGCCAGTAGTATTGGGACAGACAGCTACGAGCAGTACTTC
CDR3 protein: CASSIGTDSYEQYF

clone size: NA
J gene: TRBJ1-3
D gene: TRBD1
V gene: TRBV7-2
CDR3 DNA: TGTGCCAGCAGCCCTCAGGGGGTCGGAAACACCATATATTTT
CDR3 protein: CASSPQGVGNTIYF

clone size: NA
J gene: TRBJ1-5
D gene: TRBD1
V gene: TRBV28
CDR3 DNA: TGTGCCAGCAGTTTTGATCGACAGGGGAATCAGCCCCAGCATTTT
CDR3 protein: CASSFDRQGNQPQHF

clone size: once
J gene: TRBJ1-1
D gene: NA
V gene: TRBV6-4
CDR3 DNA: TGTGCCAGCAGTGAGCGCAGGGAATCGGGTGAAGCTTTCTTT
CDR3 protein: CASSERRESGEAFF

clone size: NA
J gene: TRBJ2-3
D gene: TRBD2
V gene: TRBV9
CDR3 DNA: TGTGCCAGCAGCGTAGCGGGAGGGAGCACAGATACGCAGTATTTT
CDR3 protein: CASSVAGGSTDTQYF

clone size: NA
J gene: TRBJ2-4
D gene: TRBD2
V gene: TRBV5-4
CDR3 DNA: TGTGCCAGCAGCTTGCGGGAGGGTTCGGCCAAAAACATTCAGTACTTC
CDR3 protein: CASSLREGSAKNIQYF

clone size: NA
J gene: TRBJ2-7
D gene: TRBD2
V gene: TRBV29-1
CDR3 DNA: TGCAGCGTTCCGGTGGGGGCGGGAGGGTACGAGCAGTACTTC
CDR3 protein: CSVPVGAGGYEQYF

clone size: NA
J gene: TRBJ1-3
D gene: TRBD1
V gene: TRBV19
CDR3 DNA: TGTGCCAGTACCCCAGGGACAGCCTCTGGAAACACCATATATTTT
CDR3 protein: CASTPGTASGNTIYF

clone size: NA
J gene: TRBJ1-6
D gene: TRBD1
V gene: TRBV5-1
CDR3 DNA: TGCGCCAGCAGCTTGGACAGGGGAAATTCACCCCTCCACTTT
CDR3 protein: CASSLDRGNSPLHF

clone size: once
J gene: TRBJ2-7
D gene: TRBD2
V gene: TRBV15
CDR3 DNA: TGTGCCACCAGCAGAGATCTTCAAGATAGCGGGAGCTCCTACGAGCAGTACTTC
CDR3 protein: CATSRDLQDSGSSYEQYF

clone size: NA
J gene: TRBJ2-7
D gene: TRBD2
V gene: TRBV2
CDR3 DNA: TGTGCCAGCAGTGATTCGGGGGGACGGCAGTACTTC
CDR3 protein: CASSDSGGRQYF

clone size: NA
J gene: TRBJ2-1
D gene: NA
V gene: TRBV9
CDR3 DNA: TGTGCCAGCAGCGTTCGACTGAAGAGCTCCTACAATGAGCAGTTCTTC
CDR3 protein: CASSVRLKSSYNEQFF

clone size: NA
J gene: TRBJ1-2
D gene: NA
V gene: TRBV19
CDR3 DNA: TGTGCCAGTATTGGGACAACCGCCTATGGCTACACCTTC
CDR3 protein: CASIGTTAYGYTF